A selection of T cell receptor beta chains follows, all from one sample in a study of T cells and copy number aberrations in small-cell lung cancer. The assay was immunoSEQ multiplex PCR, and TCRdb's table has in-frame clones only and misses some. The sample includes 950 to 1,100 clones, about nine tenths of them seen just once. Sample: tumor tissue. These receptor sequences come from a man between 60 and 75 years old with small cell lung cancer. Each CDR3 is given with its conserved first and last residue. The D gene is left open where the match is weak. Not all rows give a size; the values are once, few, many and, for expanded clones, a class.

TRBJ1-5,-,TRBV2,-,CASSELSNGQPQHF,TGTGCCAGCAGTGAACTAAGCAATGGTCAGCCCCAGCATTTT
TRBJ2-3,-,TRBV5-1,-,CASSLGTTPDTQYF,TGCGCCAGCAGCCTAGGGACCACCCCAGATACGCAGTATTTT
TRBJ2-3,-,TRBV5-1,TRBD2,CASSPGTSGTDTQYF,TGCGCCAGCAGCCCTGGGACTAGCGGCACAGATACGCAGTATTTT
TRBJ1-5,-,TRBV19,-,CASSIRLGHVNQPQHF,TGTGCCAGTAGTATTCGATTGGGACACGTCAATCAGCCCCAGCATTTT
TRBJ1-4,-,TRBV2,-,CASTQEGSTNEKLFF,TGTGCCAGCACCCAAGAGGGTTCAACTAATGAAAAACTGTTTTTT
TRBJ2-6,-,TRBV27,-,CADGHPSGANVLTF,TGTGCCGATGGACATCCCTCTGGGGCCAACGTCCTGACTTTC
TRBJ1-1,-,TRBV27,-,CASSSGRGTEAFF,TGTGCCAGCAGTTCCGGCAGGGGTACTGAAGCTTTCTTT
TRBJ1-2,-,TRBV4-2,-,CASSQEQASANYGYTF,TGTGCCAGCAGCCAGGAGCAAGCCTCGGCTAACTATGGCTACACCTTC
TRBJ2-1,-,TRBV21-1,-,CASSNGTIKRDEQFF,TGTGCCAGCAGCAACGGGACCATCAAACGCGATGAGCAGTTCTTC
TRBJ2-2,-,TRBV6-4,-,CASSDRGNANTGELFF,TGTGCCAGCAGTGACCGGGGGAACGCGAACACCGGGGAGCTGTTTTTT
TRBJ2-7,once,TRBV7-9,TRBD2,CASSLRLAGAYEQYF,TGTGCCAGCAGCCTACGACTAGCGGGAGCGTACGAGCAGTACTTC
TRBJ2-7,-,TRBV11-3,TRBD2,CASSSPNGAGGRSYEQYF,TGTGCCAGCAGCTCGCCAAACGGGGCGGGAGGCCGCTCCTACGAGCAGTACTTC
TRBJ2-3,-,TRBV7-9,-,CASSLGGLDTQYF,TGTGCCAGCAGCTTAGGTGGCCTAGATACGCAGTATTTT
TRBJ1-2,-,TRBV15,-,CATSRDGYDYGYTF,TGTGCCACCAGCAGAGATGGGTACGACTATGGCTACACCTTC
TRBJ2-1,-,TRBV28,-,CASSSNYFDEQFF,TGTGCCAGCAGTTCCAACTACTTCGATGAGCAGTTCTTC
TRBJ2-3,once,TRBV15,TRBD2,CATSGLAGGPGDTQYF,TGTGCCACCAGCGGGCTAGCGGGAGGGCCCGGGGATACGCAGTATTTT
TRBJ1-2,-,TRBV28,TRBD1,CASSKGGIYGYTF,TGTGCCAGCAGCAAAGGGGGCATCTATGGCTACACCTTC
TRBJ2-5,few,TRBV5-4,TRBD1,CASSGGQGAETQYF,TGTGCCAGCAGCGGGGGACAGGGGGCAGAGACCCAGTACTTC
TRBJ2-5,-,TRBV9,-,CASSAGTSWETQYF,TGTGCCAGCAGCGCCGGGACTTCCTGGGAGACCCAGTACTTC
TRBJ1-3,-,TRBV19,-,CASSDRSSGNTIYF,TGTGCCAGTAGCGACAGGAGCTCTGGAAACACCATATATTTT
TRBJ2-2,-,TRBV2,-,CASSELVGELFF,TGTGCCAGCAGTGAACTGGTCGGGGAGCTGTTTTTT
TRBJ2-7,-,TRBV11-3,-,CASSSVHYEQYF,TGTGCCAGCAGCTCGGTCCACTACGAGCAGTACTTC
TRBJ1-5,-,TRBV4-1,TRBD1,CVSSQEGDRGYYQPQHF,TGCGTCAGCAGCCAAGAAGGAGACAGGGGATATTATCAGCCCCAGCATTTT
TRBJ2-5,-,TRBV29-1,-,CSVEGTPWQAAKRTLQETQYF,TGCAGCGTTGAGGGGACCCCGTGGCAGGCGGCAAAACGGACCCTCCAAGAGACCCAGTACTTC
TRBJ2-1,-,TRBV5-1,TRBD2,CASSLEGTGGKSSSYNEQFF,TGCGCCAGCAGCTTGGAAGGGACGGGAGGGAAATCGAGCTCCTACAATGAGCAGTTCTTC
TRBJ1-3,-,TRBV5-1,TRBD1,CASSLDRGGAGNTIYF,TGCGCCAGCAGCTTGGACAGGGGGGGAGCTGGAAACACCATATATTTT
TRBJ2-7,-,TRBV5-1,TRBD2,CASSQLAGGYEQYF,TGCGCCAGCAGCCAACTAGCGGGAGGATACGAGCAGTACTTC
TRBJ1-2,-,TRBV5-1,TRBD1,CASTGQGYYGYTF,TGCGCCAGCACAGGACAGGGGTACTATGGCTACACCTTC
TRBJ2-3,-,TRBV6-1,TRBD1,CASSGLDRGSGTDTQYF,TGTGCCAGCAGTGGGTTAGACAGGGGGTCGGGCACAGATACGCAGTATTTT
TRBJ1-1,-,TRBV6-1,-,CASSPREAFF,TGTGCCAGCAGTCCGCGGGAGGCTTTCTTT
TRBJ2-7,-,TRBV7-2,TRBD2,CASSLGLSHYEQYF,TGTGCCAGCAGCTTGGGACTATCCCACTACGAGCAGTACTTC
TRBJ2-1,-,TRBV10-2,-,CASKVSSYNEQFF,TGCGCCAGCAAGGTGAGCTCCTACAATGAGCAGTTCTTC
TRBJ1-2,-,TRBV6-1,TRBD1,CASSRTGAGYTF,TGTGCCAGCAGCCGGACAGGGGCTGGCTACACCTTC
TRBJ2-5,-,TRBV11-3,-,CASSLYRRETQYF,TGTGCCAGCAGCTTATACAGGCGAGAGACCCAGTACTTC
TRBJ2-5,few,TRBV2,-,CASSDQALGETQYF,TGTGCCAGCAGTGATCAGGCCCTAGGGGAGACCCAGTACTTC
TRBJ2-5,-,TRBV2,TRBD2,CASGTTAGAQYF,TGTGCCAGCGGGACTACTGCCGGGGCCCAGTACTTC
TRBJ2-5,once,TRBV7-7,TRBD2,CASSLAGETQYF,TGTGCTAGCAGCTTAGCGGGAGAGACCCAGTACTTC
TRBJ2-7,large,TRBV7-9,-,CASSSSHYEQYF,TGTGCCAGCAGCTCGAGTCACTACGAGCAGTACTTC
TRBJ1-1,-,TRBV29-1,-,CSVYGLRGNTEAFF,TGCAGCGTTTATGGACTTCGGGGTAACACTGAAGCTTTCTTT
TRBJ2-2,few,TRBV6-5,TRBD1,CASRRQGNTGELFF,TGTGCCAGCAGGCGACAGGGAAACACCGGGGAGCTGTTTTTT
TRBJ1-4,few,TRBV25-1,-,CASSDGTRFNEKLFF,TGTGCCAGCAGTGACGGGACAAGGTTTAATGAAAAACTGTTTTTT
TRBJ2-5,-,TRBV6-5,-,CASRASGVETQYF,TGTGCCAGCAGAGCCTCAGGGGTAGAGACCCAGTACTTC
TRBJ2-3,-,TRBV14,-,CASSQGRSGKSDTQYF,TGTGCCAGCAGCCAAGGAAGGTCAGGGAAGTCAGATACGCAGTATTTT
TRBJ2-3,-,TRBV2,-,CASSGVTGTTDTQYF,TGTGCCAGCAGTGGTGTAACAGGGACCACAGATACGCAGTATTTT
TRBJ1-1,-,TRBV11-3,-,CASSLGGENTEAFF,TGTGCCAGCAGCCTCGGTGGGGAGAACACTGAAGCTTTCTTT
TRBJ2-1,-,TRBV7-6,-,CASSPAQGYEQFF,TGTGCCAGCAGCCCCGCCCAGGGTTATGAGCAGTTCTTC
TRBJ2-7,-,TRBV29-1,-,CSALTGTASYEQYF,TGCAGCGCACTAACCGGGACGGCTTCCTACGAGCAGTACTTC
TRBJ2-1,-,TRBV11-3,TRBD1,CASSLRQGERNEQFF,TGTGCCAGCAGCTTACGACAGGGGGAAAGGAATGAGCAGTTCTTC
TRBJ1-4,once,TRBV30,TRBD1,CACLLGTGNEKLFF,TGTGCCTGTCTCCTCGGGACAGGGAATGAAAAACTGTTTTTT
TRBJ2-1,once,TRBV27,TRBD2,CASSKLAGVSNEQFF,TGTGCCAGCAGTAAGCTAGCGGGAGTAAGCAATGAGCAGTTCTTC
TRBJ2-7,-,TRBV10-3,TRBD2,CAINPKGLAGGLYEQYF,TGTGCCATCAATCCAAAAGGACTAGCGGGAGGGTTGTACGAGCAGTACTTC